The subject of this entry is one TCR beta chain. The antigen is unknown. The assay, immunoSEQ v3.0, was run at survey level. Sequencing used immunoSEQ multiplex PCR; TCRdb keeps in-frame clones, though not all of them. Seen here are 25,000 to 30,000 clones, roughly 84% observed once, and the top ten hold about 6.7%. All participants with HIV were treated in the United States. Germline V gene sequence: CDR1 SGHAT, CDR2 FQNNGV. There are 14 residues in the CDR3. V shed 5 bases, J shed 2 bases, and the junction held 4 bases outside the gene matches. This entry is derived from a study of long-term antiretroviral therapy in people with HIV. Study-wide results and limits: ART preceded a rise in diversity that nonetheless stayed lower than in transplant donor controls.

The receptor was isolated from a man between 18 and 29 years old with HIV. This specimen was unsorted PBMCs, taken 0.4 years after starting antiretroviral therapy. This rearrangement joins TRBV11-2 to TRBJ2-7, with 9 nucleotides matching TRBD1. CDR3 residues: CASSRDRVAYEQYF. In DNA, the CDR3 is TGTGCCAGCAGCCGGGACAGGGTAGCCTACGAGCAGTACTTC.